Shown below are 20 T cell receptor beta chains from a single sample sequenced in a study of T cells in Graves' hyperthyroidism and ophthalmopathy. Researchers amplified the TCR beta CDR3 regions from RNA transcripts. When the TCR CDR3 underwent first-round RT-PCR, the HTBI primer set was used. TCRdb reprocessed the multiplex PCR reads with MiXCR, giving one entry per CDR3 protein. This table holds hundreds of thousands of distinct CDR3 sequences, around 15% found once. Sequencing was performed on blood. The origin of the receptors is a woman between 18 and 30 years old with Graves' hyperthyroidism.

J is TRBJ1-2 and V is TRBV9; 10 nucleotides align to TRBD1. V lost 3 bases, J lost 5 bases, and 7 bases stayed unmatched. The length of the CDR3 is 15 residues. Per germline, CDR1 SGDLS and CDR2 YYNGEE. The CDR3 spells CASSAKDRGWYGYTF. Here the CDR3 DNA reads TGTGCCAGCAGCGCAAAGGACAGGGGGTGGTATGGCTACACCTTC.

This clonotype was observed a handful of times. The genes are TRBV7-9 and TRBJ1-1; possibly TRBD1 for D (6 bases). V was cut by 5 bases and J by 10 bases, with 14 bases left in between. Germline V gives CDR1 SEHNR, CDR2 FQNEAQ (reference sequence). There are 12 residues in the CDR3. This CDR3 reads CASSMTGLGAFF. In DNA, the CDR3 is TGTGCCAGCAGCATGACAGGCCTGGGAGCTTTCTTT.

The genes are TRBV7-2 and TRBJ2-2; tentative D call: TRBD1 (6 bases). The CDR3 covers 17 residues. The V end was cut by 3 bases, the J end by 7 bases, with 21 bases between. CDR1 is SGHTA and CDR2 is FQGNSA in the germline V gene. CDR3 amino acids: CASSFGGGSITHGELFF. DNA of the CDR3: TGTGCCAGCAGCTTTGGGGGCGGTTCTATAACGCACGGGGAGCTGTTTTTT.

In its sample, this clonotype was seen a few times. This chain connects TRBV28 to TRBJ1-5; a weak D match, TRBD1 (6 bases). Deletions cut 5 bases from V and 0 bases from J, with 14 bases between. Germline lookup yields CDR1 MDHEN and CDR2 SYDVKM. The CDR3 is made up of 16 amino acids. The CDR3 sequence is CASSPWDKYSNQPQHF. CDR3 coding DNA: TGTGCCAGCAGTCCCTGGGACAAGTATAGCAATCAGCCCCAGCATTTT.

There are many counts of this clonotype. This CDR3 is CASSRGLAGGTGELFF. CDR3 nucleotides: TGTGCCAGCAGCCGAGGACTAGCGGGAGGCACCGGGGAGCTGTTTTTT. V usage is TRBV7-8 and J usage is TRBJ2-2, with 14 positions matching TRBD2. The CDR3 has 16 residues. The germline V gene encodes CDR1 SGHVS and CDR2 FQNEAQ. The junction had 3 bases not matched to a gene; V was cut back by 5 bases and J by 4 bases. Drawing the rest from reference TRBV7-8 and TRBJ2-2, the complete variable domain is GAGVSQSPRYKVAKRGQDVALRCDPISGHVSLFWYQQALGQGPEFLTYFQNEAQLDKSGLPSDRFFAERPEGSVSTLKIQRTQQEDSAVYLCASSRGLAGGTGELFFGEGSRLTVL.

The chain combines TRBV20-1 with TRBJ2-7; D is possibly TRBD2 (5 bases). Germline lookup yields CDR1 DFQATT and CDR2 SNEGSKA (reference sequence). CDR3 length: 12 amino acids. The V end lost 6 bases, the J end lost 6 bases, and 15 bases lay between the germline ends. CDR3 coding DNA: TGCAGTGCCACGATTGAGGGAATCGAGCAGTACTTC. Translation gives CSATIEGIEQYF.

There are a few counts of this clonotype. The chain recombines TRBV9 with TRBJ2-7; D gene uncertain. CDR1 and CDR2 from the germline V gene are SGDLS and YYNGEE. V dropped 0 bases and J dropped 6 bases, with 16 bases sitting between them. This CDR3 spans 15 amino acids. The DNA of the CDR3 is TGTGCCAGCAGCGTAGAGGCGGCCCCCCGACTCGAGCAGTACTTC. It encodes CASSVEAAPRLEQYF.

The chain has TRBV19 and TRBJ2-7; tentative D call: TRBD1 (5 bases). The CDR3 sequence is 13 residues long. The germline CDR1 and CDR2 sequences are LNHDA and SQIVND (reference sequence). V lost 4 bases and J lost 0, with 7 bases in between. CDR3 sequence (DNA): TGTGCCAGTAGTAACAGGAACTCCTACGAGCAGTACTTC. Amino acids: CASSNRNSYEQYF.

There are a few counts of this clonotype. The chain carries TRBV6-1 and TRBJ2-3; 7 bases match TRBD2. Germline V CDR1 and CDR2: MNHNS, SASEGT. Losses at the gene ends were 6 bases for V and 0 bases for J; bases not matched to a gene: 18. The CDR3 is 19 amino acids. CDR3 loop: CASSQSQLGLAESTDTQYF. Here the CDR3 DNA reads TGTGCCAGCAGCCAAAGCCAATTGGGGCTAGCGGAGAGCACAGATACGCAGTATTTT.

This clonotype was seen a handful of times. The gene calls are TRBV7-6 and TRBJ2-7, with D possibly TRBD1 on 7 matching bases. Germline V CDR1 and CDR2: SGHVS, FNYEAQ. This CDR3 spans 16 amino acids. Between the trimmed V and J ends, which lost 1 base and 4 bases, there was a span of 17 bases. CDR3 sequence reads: CASSLGLRGTEYEQYF. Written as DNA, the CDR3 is TGTGCCAGCAGCTTAGGACTACGGGGGACAGAATACGAGCAGTACTTC.

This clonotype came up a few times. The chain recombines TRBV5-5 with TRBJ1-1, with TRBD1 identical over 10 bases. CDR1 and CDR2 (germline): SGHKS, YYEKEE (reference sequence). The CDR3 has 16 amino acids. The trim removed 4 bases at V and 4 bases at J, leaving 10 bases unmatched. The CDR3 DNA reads TGTGCCAGCAGCCTTAGACAGGGGGCGACGGGCACTGAAGCTTTCTTT. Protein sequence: CASSLRQGATGTEAFF.

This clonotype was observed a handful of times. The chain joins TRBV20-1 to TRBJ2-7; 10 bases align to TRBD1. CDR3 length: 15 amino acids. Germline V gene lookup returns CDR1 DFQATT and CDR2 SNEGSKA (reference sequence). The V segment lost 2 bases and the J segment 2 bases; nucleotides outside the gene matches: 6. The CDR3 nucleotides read TGCAGTGCTAGATCCGGACAGGGGGTCGCCTACGAGCAGTACTTC. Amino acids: CSARSGQGVAYEQYF.

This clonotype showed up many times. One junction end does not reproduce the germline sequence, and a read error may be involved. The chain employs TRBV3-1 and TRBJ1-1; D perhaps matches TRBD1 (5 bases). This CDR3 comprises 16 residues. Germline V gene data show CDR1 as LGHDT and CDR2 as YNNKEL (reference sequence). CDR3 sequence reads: CASSNQGSFGNPEAFF. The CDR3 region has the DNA TGTGCCAGCAGCAATCAGGGATCCTTTGGGAACCCTGAAGCTTTCTTT. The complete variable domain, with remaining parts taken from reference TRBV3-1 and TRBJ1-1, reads DTAVSQTPKYLVTQMGNDKSIKCEQNLGHDTMYWYKQDSKKFLKIMFSYNNKELIINETVPNRFSPKSPDKAHLNLHINSLELGDSAVYFCASSNQGSFGNPEAFFGQGTRLTVV.

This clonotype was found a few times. CDR3 sequence reads: CASSRREVWMFEAFF. The CDR3 DNA reads TGTGCCAGCAGTCGCAGGGAAGTCTGGATGTTTGAAGCTTTCTTT. The V gene is TRBV28, the J gene TRBJ1-1; possible D gene TRBD1, 5 bases. CDR3 size: 15 residues. Trimming took 5 bases from V and 7 from J, leaving 20 bases between them. Germline values: CDR1 MDHEN, CDR2 SYDVKM.

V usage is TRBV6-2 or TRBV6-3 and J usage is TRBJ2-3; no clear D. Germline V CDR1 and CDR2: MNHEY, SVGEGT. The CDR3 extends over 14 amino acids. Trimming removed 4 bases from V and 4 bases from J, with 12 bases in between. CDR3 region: CASSFTTVADTQYF. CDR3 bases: TGTGCCAGCAGTTTTACGACTGTGGCAGATACGCAGTATTTT.

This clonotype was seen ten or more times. The CDR3 is CAWTRQGGRSGELFF. For the CDR3, the DNA is TGTGCCTGGACCCGCCAGGGAGGAAGGTCCGGGGAGCTGTTTTTT. The rearrangement links TRBV30 to TRBJ2-2, with TRBD2 as a possible D gene (6 bases). The germline gives CDR1 GTSNPN, CDR2 SVGIG (reference sequence). Trimming took 4 bases from V and 6 from J, leaving 18 bases between them. The CDR3 spans 15 residues.

CDR3 sequence reads: CASSPNRGREKETQFF. For the CDR3, the DNA is TGTGCCAGCAGCCCAAACAGGGGAAGGGAAAAAGAGACCCAGTTCTTC. This sequence joins TRBV27 and TRBJ2-5, with 7 nucleotides matching TRBD1. TRBJ2-1 explains the end of the DNA better; the J call may be wrong. The CDR3 extends over 16 amino acids. The germline V gene encodes CDR1 MNHEY and CDR2 SMNVEV (reference sequence).

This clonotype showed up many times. The CDR3 is CSAPRLVNGFQETQYF. The CDR3 region has the DNA TGCAGTGCTCCTCGACTAGTAAACGGGTTCCAAGAGACCCAGTACTTC. The chain carries TRBV20-1 and TRBJ2-5; a possible D gene is TRBD2 (6 bases). CDR1 is DFQATT, CDR2 SNEGSKA, per germline (reference sequence). Trimming removed 5 bases at V and 1 base at J, with 20 bases between. CDR3 length: 16 residues.

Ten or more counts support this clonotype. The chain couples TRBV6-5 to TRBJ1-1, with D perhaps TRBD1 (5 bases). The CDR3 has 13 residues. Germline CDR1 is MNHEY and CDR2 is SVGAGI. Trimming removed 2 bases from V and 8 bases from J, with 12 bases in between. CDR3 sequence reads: CASSYGGRPEAFF. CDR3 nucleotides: TGTGCCAGCAGTTACGGGGGGAGACCCGAAGCTTTCTTT.

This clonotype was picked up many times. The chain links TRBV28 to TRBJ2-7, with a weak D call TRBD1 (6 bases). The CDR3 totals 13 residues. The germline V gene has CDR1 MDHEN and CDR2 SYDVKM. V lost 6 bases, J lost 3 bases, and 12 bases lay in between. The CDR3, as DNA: TGTGCCAGCAGGCCGACAGGCATCTACGAGCAGTACTTC. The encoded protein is CASRPTGIYEQYF.